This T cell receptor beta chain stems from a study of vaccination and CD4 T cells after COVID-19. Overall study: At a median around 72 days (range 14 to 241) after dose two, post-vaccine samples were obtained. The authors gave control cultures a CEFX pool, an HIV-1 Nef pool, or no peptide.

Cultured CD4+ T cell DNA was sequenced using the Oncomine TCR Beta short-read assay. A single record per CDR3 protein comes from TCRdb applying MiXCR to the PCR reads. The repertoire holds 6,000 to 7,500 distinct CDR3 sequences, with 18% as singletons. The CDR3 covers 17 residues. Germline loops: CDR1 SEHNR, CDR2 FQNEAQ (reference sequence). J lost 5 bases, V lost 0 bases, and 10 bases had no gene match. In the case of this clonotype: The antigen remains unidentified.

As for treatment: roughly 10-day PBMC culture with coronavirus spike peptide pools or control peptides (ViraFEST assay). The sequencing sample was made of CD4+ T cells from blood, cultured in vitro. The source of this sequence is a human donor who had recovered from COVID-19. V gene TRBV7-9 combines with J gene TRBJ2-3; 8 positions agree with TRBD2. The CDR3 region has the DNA TGTGCCAGCAGCTTAGCGCATAGCGGGATGACGGAAGATACGCAGTATTTT. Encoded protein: CASSLAHSGMTEDTQYF.